The clone carrying this T cell receptor (beta chain) was seen a single time. The source of the sample is a study of blood T cell repertoires in COVID-19. Between the trimmed V and J ends, which lost 5 bases and 4 bases, there was a span of 12 bases. CDR3 length equals 14 residues. CDR1 and CDR2 from the germline V gene are SEHNR and FQNEAQ (reference sequence). This table comes from immunoSEQ multiplex PCR, and its TCRdb copy is limited to in-frame clones, with some not included. In the table there are around 92,000 clones, roughly nine tenths of which are singletons. The TCR sequence derives from a woman aged 80 or older with active COVID-19. V is TRBV7-9 and J is TRBJ1-3; D might be TRBD1 (6 bases). The source material was peripheral blood. The CDR3 sequence: CASSVAGAGNTIYF. CDR3 DNA: TGTGCCAGCAGCGTCGCAGGGGCCGGAAACACCATATATTTT.